The clone carrying this T cell receptor (beta chain) was picked up a small number of times. Its antigen is unidentified. This sample is drawn from a study of beta chain features in type 1 diabetes. Study-level findings and limits: Shorter TCRB CDR3s, moderately but significantly so, were found in Type 1 diabetes patients in all four CD4+ subsets. For patients, the naive, central memory and Treg TCRB repertoires appeared more alike than for healthy donors. Insertions were fewer and deletions more numerous at VDJ junctions in type 1 diabetes patients.

Per the germline V gene, CDR1 is SQVTM and CDR2 is ANQGSEA. This CDR3 spans 13 amino acids. Trimming removed 6 bases at V and 8 bases at J, with 19 bases between. All sorted populations exceeded 95% purity. Sequencing targeted expressed TCRB transcripts, as all isolated RNA had been reverse transcribed. Repertoires were generated with immunoSEQ multiplex PCR, while TCRdb's copy carries only in-frame clones and drops some. The sample contains roughly 150,000 clones, 6.5% to 10% of which appear only once. The receptor comes from a woman aged 18-29 years with type 1 diabetes. Sequencing was performed on central memory CD4+ T cells from blood. The chain has TRBV29-1 and TRBJ1-1; TRBD1 might be the D (5 bases). Here the CDR3 DNA reads TGCAGCGTGGACCCAGGGTGGGAGGAAGAAGCTTTCTTT. Amino acids: CSVDPGWEEEAFF.